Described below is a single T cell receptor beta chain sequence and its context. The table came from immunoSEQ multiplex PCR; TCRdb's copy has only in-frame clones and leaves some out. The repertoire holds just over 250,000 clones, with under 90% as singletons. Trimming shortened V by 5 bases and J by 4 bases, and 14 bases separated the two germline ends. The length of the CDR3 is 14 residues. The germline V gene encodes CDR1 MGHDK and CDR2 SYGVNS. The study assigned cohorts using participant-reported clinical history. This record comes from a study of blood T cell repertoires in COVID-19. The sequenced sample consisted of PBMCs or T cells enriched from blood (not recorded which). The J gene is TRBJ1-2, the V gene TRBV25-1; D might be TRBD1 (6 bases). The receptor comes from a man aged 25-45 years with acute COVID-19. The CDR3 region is CASSQQGPSYGYTF. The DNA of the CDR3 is TGTGCCAGCAGTCAACAGGGACCCTCCTATGGCTACACCTTC.